There are a few counts of the clone carrying this TCR beta chain. Its antigen is as yet unknown. The sample originates from a study of metastatic and nonmetastatic thyroid tumors. All patients were untreated before thyroid surgery. Overall study results and limits: Relative to benign nodules, malignant thyroid tumors were reportedly characterized by significantly elevated TCR beta diversity in blood and tumor.

This CDR3 region has 14 residues. V was trimmed by 7 bases and J by 1 base, leaving 14 bases between them. The V gene's germline CDR1 is LNHDA and CDR2 SQIVND (reference sequence). In the original processing: A papillary thyroid cancer distant-metastasis classifier was built from CDR3 differences across clinicopathological groups. TCRdb re-called the PCR reads through MiXCR. TCRdb's processing, not the authors', yielded these V and J calls. Here the sample spans some 28,000 clones, over 15% being singletons. The V and J genes are TRBV19 and TRBJ2-7; D assignment may be TRBD1 or TRBD2 (5 bases each). The source is a female donor with papillary thyroid cancer or a benign thyroid nodule (not recorded which). Some clones in this sample may be carry-over from other donors' samples. Sequenced input: blood. CDR3 in amino acids: CASISGGSSYEQYF. DNA of the CDR3: TGTGCCAGTATTAGTGGGGGAAGTTCCTACGAGCAGTACTTC.